This TCR beta chain was identified in a study of spatial heterogeneity in lung cancer. Study-wide context: The donor group consisted of roughly 76 patients who had untreated, early-stage non-small cell lung cancer. PBMC samples from follow-up, when available, were sequenced at a median of roughly two years post-resection.

Per germline, CDR1 SQVTM and CDR2 ANQGSEA. Trimming took off 0 bases at V and 4 bases at J, with 6 bases between the two ends. The CDR3 runs 12 residues. For this clonotype: What it recognizes is unknown.

General study findings and limits: Tumor TCRs that were ubiquitous and expanded showed up in blood more at resection than follow-up.

MiXCR was run by TCRdb on the 5' RACE reads, yielding one entry per CDR3 protein. The sample contains 110,000 or so distinct CDR3 sequences, 11% of which appear only once. Time point noted: blood at routine non-recurrence follow-up after resection. From tumor, nontumor lung or frozen PBMC, whole RNA was taken unsorted for sequencing. The material sequenced was PBMCs, taken at follow-up. The chain is built from TRBV29-1 and TRBJ1-2; D remains ambiguous. The TCR comes from a female donor with early-stage non-small cell lung cancer. CDR3 protein: CSVEDTPYGYTF. The CDR3 nucleotides are TGCAGCGTTGAAGACACTCCCTATGGCTACACCTTC.